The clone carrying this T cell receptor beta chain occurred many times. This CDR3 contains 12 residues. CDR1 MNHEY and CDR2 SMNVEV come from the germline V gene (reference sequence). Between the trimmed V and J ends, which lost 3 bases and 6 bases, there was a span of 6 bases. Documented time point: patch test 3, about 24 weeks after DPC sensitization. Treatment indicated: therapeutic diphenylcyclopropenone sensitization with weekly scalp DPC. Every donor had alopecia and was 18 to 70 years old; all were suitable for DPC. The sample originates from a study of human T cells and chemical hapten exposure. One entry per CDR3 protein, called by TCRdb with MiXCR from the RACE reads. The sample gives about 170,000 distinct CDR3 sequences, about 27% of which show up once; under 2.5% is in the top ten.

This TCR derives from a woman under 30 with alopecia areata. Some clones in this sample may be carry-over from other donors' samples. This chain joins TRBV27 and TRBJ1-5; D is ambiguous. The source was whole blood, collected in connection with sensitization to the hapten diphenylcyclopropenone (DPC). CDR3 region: CASSLMGQPQHF. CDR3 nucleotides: TGTGCCAGCAGTTTGATGGGTCAGCCCCAGCATTTT.